The text below deals with one T cell receptor beta chain. Its antigen is unidentified. The record originates from a study of regulatory T cells in long-lasting Graves disease. Study-wide results and limits: TRBV28, TRBJ1-2 and TRBJ2-5 emerged as the favored segments in persistent disease. TCR diversity was lower in persistent Graves' patients (versus newly diagnosed ones).

V was pared by 4 bases and J by 4 bases, with 11 bases of the junction left unmatched. Germline V CDR1 and CDR2: MDHEN, SYDVKM. The length of the CDR3 is 17 residues. The time point: persistent/refractory GD, antithyroid drugs over 5 years with positive TRAb. Preparation of the TCR library used RNA extracted from PBMCs. The patients included were those that came from an endocrinology department in Xi'an, China. HTBI primers from iRepertoire and Arm-PCR of CDR3 regions yielded the TCR beta libraries. TCRdb independently ran MiXCR on the multiplex PCR reads; one entry per CDR3 protein. The sample lists roughly 400,000 distinct CDR3 sequences; around 20% were seen once.

This TCR came from a female donor with Graves disease. This sequence joins TRBV28 and TRBJ2-1; TRBD1 matches at 9 bases. The material was peripheral blood mononuclear cells (PBMCs), obtained when the disease was refractory, from a patient treated with antithyroid drugs. The chain's CDR3 is CASSSPQQGALYNEQFF. The CDR3 coding sequence is TGTGCCAGCAGTTCCCCGCAACAGGGGGCGTTATACAATGAGCAGTTCTTC.